These 32 T cell receptor beta chains came from one sample sequenced in a study of T cells after yellow fever vaccination. TCRdb ran MiXCR on the 5' RACE reads and lists one entry per CDR3 protein. The data contain around 550,000 distinct CDR3 sequences, 15% to 20% of them singletons. The sample was PBMCs, taken 15 days after the yellow fever booster vaccination. The source of these receptors is a man aged 25-40 years who received the YFV17D yellow fever vaccine.

This clonotype was seen a few times. The chain carries TRBV19 and TRBJ1-5, with D possibly TRBD1 on 5 matching bases. V was pared by 2 bases and J by 11 bases, with 16 bases between. The CDR3 runs 14 residues. Looked up from germline, CDR1 is LNHDA and CDR2 is SQIVND (reference sequence). The CDR3 loop is CASSIKGAGLAQHF. The CDR3 DNA reads as TGTGCCAGTAGTATAAAGGGAGCAGGGTTGGCCCAGCATTTT.

This clonotype was seen a few times. This sequence joins TRBV4-3 and TRBJ2-2; a possible D gene is TRBD2 (6 bases). This CDR3 region has 16 residues. CDR1 and CDR2 from the germline V gene are LGHNA and YSLEER. V was trimmed by 0 bases and J by 6 bases, leaving 14 bases between them. The CDR3 DNA is TGCGCCAGCAGCCAAGACCCCGGGAGTTGGGCCGGGGAGCTGTTTTTT. Its translation: CASSQDPGSWAGELFF.

This clonotype was observed a few times. The genes are TRBV29-1 and TRBJ2-7, with D possibly called TRBD1 or TRBD2 (5 bases each). The CDR3 covers 10 residues. From germline, CDR1 is SQVTM and CDR2 ANQGSEA. Deletions cut 7 bases from V and 7 bases from J, with 11 bases between. The CDR3 region is CSARDREQYF. The CDR3 DNA reads as TGCAGCGCCCGGGACCGTGAGCAGTACTTC.

CDR3 in DNA: TGCAGTGCTAGAGATCGGGGATTTGCGAGCGGGGAGCTGTTTTTT. As protein: CSARDRGFASGELFF. The chain recombines TRBV20-1 with TRBJ2-2; possible D gene TRBD2, 5 bases. CDR1 and CDR2 (germline): DFQATT, SNEGSKA (reference sequence). The CDR3 spans 15 residues. The V gene lost 0 bases and the J gene lost 7 bases, with 15 bases spanning the gap.

This clonotype turned up a few times. The rearrangement joins TRBV30 to TRBJ2-1, with TRBD1 as a possible D gene (7 bases). Germline V CDR1 and CDR2: GTSNPN, SVGIG (reference sequence). The CDR3 covers 13 residues. V was pared by 1 base and J by 7 bases, with 11 bases between. The CDR3 sequence: CAWSETGRNEQFF. The DNA for the CDR3 is TGTGCCTGGAGTGAGACAGGGAGGAATGAGCAGTTCTTC.

The table lists this clonotype with a few counts. The chain carries TRBV24-1 and TRBJ2-2, with D hard to call. The CDR3 spans 14 residues. Germline V gene data show CDR1 as KGHDR and CDR2 as SFDVKD. The V and J ends lost 4 bases and 2 bases respectively, with 7 bases between them. The CDR3 sequence: CATSEGINTGELFF. For the CDR3, the DNA is TGTGCCACCAGTGAGGGGATAAACACCGGGGAGCTGTTTTTT.

This clonotype was picked up a small number of times. The rearrangement joins TRBV7-9 to TRBJ2-1; no firm D call. V lost 2 bases and J 0 bases, leaving 14 bases between the germline ends. Looked up from germline, CDR1 is SEHNR and CDR2 is FQNEAQ (reference sequence). The CDR3 loop spans 17 amino acids. CDR3 nucleotides: TGTGCCAGCAGCTTATCCCAGTGGATGAGCTCCTACAATGAGCAGTTCTTC. Its protein is CASSLSQWMSSYNEQFF.

This clonotype came up a few times. V is TRBV10-3 and J is TRBJ1-1; no clear D gene. The CDR3 sequence is 13 residues long. Germline V gene sequence: CDR1 ENHRY, CDR2 SYGVKD. V lost 10 bases to trimming and J lost 2 bases, with 14 bases between them. This CDR3 is CATKLGKNTEAFF. The CDR3 DNA is TGTGCCACCAAATTAGGGAAAAACACTGAAGCTTTCTTT.

V usage is TRBV29-1 and J usage is TRBJ2-1; D is unclear. This CDR3 has 11 residues. V was clipped by 4 bases and J by 4 bases, with 5 bases between them. The V gene's germline CDR1 is SQVTM and CDR2 ANQGSEA. CDR3 nucleotides: TGCAGCGTTGTGAAATACAATGAGCAGTTCTTC. Translation gives CSVVKYNEQFF.

The CDR3 here is CASSDTSGSEEQYF. The CDR3 DNA reads TGTGCCAGCAGCGATACCAGCGGGAGTGAGGAGCAGTACTTC. The chain couples TRBV5-4 to TRBJ2-7; 8 bases align to TRBD2. The V gene's germline CDR1 is SGHNT and CDR2 YYREEE (reference sequence). V shed 4 bases, J shed 7 bases, and the junction held 10 bases outside the gene matches. CDR3 length: 14 residues. The whole variable domain, filled in from reference TRBV5-4 and TRBJ2-7, reads ETGVTQSPTHLIKTRGQQVTLRCSSQSGHNTVSWYQQALGQGPQFIFQYYREEENGRGNFPPRFSGLQFPNYSSELNVNALELDDSALYLCASSDTSGSEEQYFGPGTRLTVT.

The rearrangement links TRBV5-4 to TRBJ2-1, with D maybe TRBD1 (7 bases). The CDR3 has 15 amino acids. Deletions cut 3 bases from V and 0 bases from J, with 10 bases between. The germline V gene has CDR1 SGHNT and CDR2 YYREEE (reference sequence). CDR3 nucleotide sequence: TGTGCCAGCAGCTCCCAGGGGGGCTCCTACAATGAGCAGTTCTTC. Residues: CASSSQGGSYNEQFF.

In DNA form, the CDR3 reads TGCAGCGTTGTTGCTAGACGGGAAGAGACCCAGTACTTC. Its protein product is CSVVARREETQYF. This chain connects TRBV29-1 to TRBJ2-5, with D unresolved. The CDR3 runs to 13 residues. Between the trimmed V and J ends, which lost 4 bases and 3 bases, there was a span of 12 bases. The germline gives CDR1 SQVTM, CDR2 ANQGSEA.

This chain uses TRBV4-3 with TRBJ2-1; D unclear. The CDR3 has 16 residues. V was clipped by 6 bases and J by 2 bases, with 17 bases between them. From germline, CDR1 is LGHNA and CDR2 YSLEER. The CDR3 spells CASSQSRSSAYNEQFF. In DNA form, the CDR3 reads TGCGCCAGCAGTCAAAGTAGGTCCAGCGCCTACAATGAGCAGTTCTTC.

Only a few counts were recorded for this clonotype. This rearrangement joins TRBV5-1 to TRBJ2-2, with 9 bases fitting TRBD2. V lost 1 base and J lost 0; bases outside the gene matches: 4. The CDR3 contains 17 residues. Germline CDR1 is SGHRS and CDR2 is YFSETQ. This chain's CDR3 is CASSLFPSGTNTGELFF. CDR3 bases: TGCGCCAGCAGCTTGTTCCCTAGCGGGACGAACACCGGGGAGCTGTTTTTT.

The genes are TRBV7-8 and TRBJ2-5, with D possibly TRBD2 on 7 matching bases. V lost 2 bases to trimming and J lost 4 bases, with 17 bases between them. The CDR3 has 16 residues. Germline V CDR1 and CDR2: SGHVS, FQNEAQ. This CDR3 is CASSLRRGAVAETQYF. The CDR3 DNA reads as TGTGCCAGCAGCTTACGCCGGGGGGCGGTAGCAGAGACCCAGTACTTC.

This chain uses TRBV28 with TRBJ2-7, with D possibly called TRBD1 or TRBD2 (5 bases each). Trimming left V 5 bases short and J 3 bases short, with 17 bases between. The germline CDR1 and CDR2 sequences are MDHEN and SYDVKM. The CDR3 loop spans 15 amino acids. The CDR3 spells CASSPGQGRHYEQYF. Written as DNA, the CDR3 is TGTGCCAGCAGTCCCGGACAAGGGAGACACTACGAGCAGTACTTC.

The gene calls are TRBV5-1 and TRBJ2-2; TRBD2 aligns across 15 bases. Losses at the gene ends were 2 bases for V and 3 bases for J; bases not matched to a gene: 2. Germline CDR1 is SGHRS and CDR2 is YFSETQ. The CDR3 consists of 17 residues. CDR3 sequence (DNA): TGCGCCAGCAGCTTCGGGACTAGCGGGGGGCACACCGGGGAGCTGTTTTTT. This codes for CASSFGTSGGHTGELFF.

This chain links TRBV6-5 with TRBJ2-4, with 7 bases that match TRBD1. The CDR3 loop spans 14 amino acids. The germline V gene has CDR1 MNHEY and CDR2 SVGAGI. With V trimmed by 4 bases and J by 1 base, 1 base remained unmatched. CDR3 DNA: TGTGCCAGCAGTTGGGGACAGGCCAAAAACATTCAGTACTTC. Translating gives CASSWGQAKNIQYF.

The rearrangement uses TRBV21-1 and TRBJ2-7. TRBV21-1 is marked as a pseudogene. The CDR3 consists of 10 residues. Written as DNA, the CDR3 is TGTGCCAGCGTACACTACGAGCAGTACTTC. It specifies CASVHYEQYF.

The chain joins TRBV24-1 to TRBJ2-3; possibly TRBD1 for D (6 bases). CDR1 is KGHDR and CDR2 is SFDVKD in the germline V gene. The CDR3 is 15 residues long. The V end was cut by 7 bases, the J end by 2 bases, with 15 bases between. CDR3 loop: CATSGWQGTTDTQYF. CDR3 DNA: TGTGCCACCAGCGGGTGGCAGGGGACCACAGATACGCAGTATTTT.

Only a few counts were recorded for this clonotype. The rearrangement joins TRBV6-1 to TRBJ2-1; 10 bases are a match to TRBD2. V shed 6 bases, J shed 5 bases, and the junction held 7 bases outside the gene matches. Germline V gives CDR1 MNHNS, CDR2 SASEGT. The CDR3 has 15 amino acids. Written as DNA, the CDR3 is TGTGCCAGCAGCTTTAGCGGGAGGTACGACAATGAGCAGTTCTTC. It codes for CASSFSGRYDNEQFF.

The gene calls are TRBV6-2 or TRBV6-3 and TRBJ2-7, with D hard to call. V gave up 6 bases and J gave up 5 bases, with 20 bases separating them. This CDR3 region has 15 residues. Per the germline V gene, CDR1 is MNHEY and CDR2 is SVGEGT. The CDR3 DNA is TGTGCCAGCAGCCCCTGGGCTAAAGAATGGGACGAGCAGTACTTC. It yields the protein CASSPWAKEWDEQYF.

DNA of the CDR3: TGTGCCACATCCGGGACTAAGACCGGGGAGCTGTTTTTT. Protein sequence: CATSGTKTGELFF. V usage is TRBV9 and J usage is TRBJ2-2; 7 bases map to TRBD2. After removal of 9 bases from V and 5 bases from J, the junction contained 7 bases not matched to a gene. CDR1 is SGDLS and CDR2 is YYNGEE in the germline V gene. The CDR3 totals 13 residues.

The chain carries TRBV7-3 and TRBJ2-1, with 8 positions matching TRBD2. CDR1 and CDR2 (germline): SGHTA, FQGTGA. The CDR3 spans 14 residues. V was pared by 4 bases and J by 7 bases, with 6 bases of the junction left unmatched. CDR3 in amino acids: CASSSTGGPNEQFF. CDR3 in DNA: TGTGCCAGCAGCTCTACGGGAGGGCCGAATGAGCAGTTCTTC.

The chain joins TRBV6-5 to TRBJ2-3; D is ambiguous. Germline CDR1 MNHEY, CDR2 SVGAGI. Trimming removed 6 bases from V and 8 bases from J, with 9 bases in between. The CDR3 extends over 11 amino acids. As DNA, the CDR3 is TGTGCCAGCAGCCTGGGAATTACGCAGTATTTT. Translated, it gives CASSLGITQYF.

This clonotype has just a few counts. This chain uses TRBV12-3 or TRBV12-4 with TRBJ1-6; tentatively, D is TRBD1 (6 bases). The CDR3 spans 13 residues. V was trimmed by 6 bases and J by 6 bases, leaving 9 bases between them. CDR3 region: CASRDSTNSPLHF. In DNA form, the CDR3 reads TGTGCCAGCAGGGACAGTACTAATTCACCCCTCCACTTT.

This clonotype was seen a few times. The rearrangement links TRBV7-2 to TRBJ2-2, with 7 bases that match TRBD2. The CDR3 has 14 amino acids. Trimming cost V 3 bases and J 5 bases; bases outside gene matches: 3. Germline values: CDR1 SGHTA, CDR2 FQGNSA. The CDR3 DNA reads TGTGCCAGCAGCTTGGGAGGGCAAACCGGGGAGCTGTTTTTT. Its protein is CASSLGGQTGELFF.

This clonotype has more than one count but fewer than ten. This chain connects TRBV11-2 to TRBJ2-1; D not resolved. In germline, CDR1 is SGHAT, CDR2 FQNNGV. Trimming stripped 2 bases from V and 4 bases from J, with 9 bases between. The CDR3 has 14 amino acids. CDR3 residues: CASSLSPGYNEQFF. CDR3 bases: TGTGCCAGCAGCTTAAGTCCCGGGTACAATGAGCAGTTCTTC. The full variable domain, completed using reference TRBV11-2 and TRBJ2-1, is EAGVAQSPRYKIIEKRQSVAFWCNPISGHATLYWYQQILGQGPKLLIQFQNNGVVDDSQLPKDRFSAERLKGVDSTLKIQPAKLEDSAVYLCASSLSPGYNEQFFGPGTRLTVL.

The rearrangement links TRBV25-1 to TRBJ2-1; 8 nucleotides align to TRBD1. CDR1 and CDR2 from the germline V gene are MGHDK and SYGVNS. Trimming removed 4 bases from V and 4 bases from J; junction bases left unmatched: 12. CDR3 length: 17 amino acids. The CDR3 spells CASSGAPGTGVYNEQFF. The CDR3 DNA sequence: TGTGCCAGCAGTGGAGCTCCCGGGACAGGCGTTTACAATGAGCAGTTCTTC.

V is TRBV20-1 and J is TRBJ2-7; 12 bases match TRBD1. Losses at the gene ends were 4 bases for V and 5 bases for J; bases not matched to a gene: 6. The CDR3 sequence is 14 residues long. Per the germline V gene, CDR1 is DFQATT and CDR2 is SNEGSKA (reference sequence). CDR3 region: CSATGTGGFDEQYF. CDR3 sequence (DNA): TGCAGTGCTACCGGGACAGGGGGCTTCGACGAGCAGTACTTC.

The rearrangement links TRBV10-3 to TRBJ1-1; 8 bases map to TRBD1. V was pared by 10 bases and J by 5 bases, with 9 bases of the junction left unmatched. This CDR3 has 13 amino acids. Germline V CDR1 and CDR2: ENHRY, SYGVKD. The CDR3 nucleotides are TGTGCCACAACGGACAGGGAGGGGACTGAAGCTTTCTTT. It encodes CATTDREGTEAFF.

The chain links TRBV20-1 to TRBJ2-7, with TRBD2 matching 14 bases. The V gene end was trimmed by 1 base and the J gene end by 3 bases; junction bases not matched to a gene: 8. There are 17 residues in the CDR3. Germline V gives CDR1 DFQATT, CDR2 SNEGSKA (reference sequence). This chain's CDR3 is CSARGETSGRGFYEQYF. The CDR3 DNA is TGCAGTGCTAGAGGGGAGACTAGCGGGAGGGGGTTCTACGAGCAGTACTTC.